These 22 T cell receptor beta chains were all obtained from the same sample, sequenced in a study of T cell responses to AZD1222 COVID-19 vaccine. Only in-frame clones appear in the TCRdb table, and some are missing; sequencing was by immunoSEQ multiplex PCR. The top ten hold roughly 7.1% of the sample, which has about 130,000 clones, about 93% seen once. Sequenced material: peripheral blood, taken 28 days after the second AZD1222 dose. These receptors all stem from an adult who received the AZD1222 COVID-19 vaccine.

The rearrangement joins TRBV5-1 to TRBJ1-3; perhaps TRBD1 as D (6 bases). Germline loops: CDR1 SGHRS, CDR2 YFSETQ. This CDR3 has 16 amino acids. V gave up 4 bases and J gave up 0 bases, with 14 bases separating them. Here the CDR3 DNA reads TGCGCCAGCAGCATACAGGGAGAGGTCTCTGGAAACACCATATATTTT. This sequence encodes CASSIQGEVSGNTIYF.

CDR3 DNA sequence: TGTGCCAGCAGCTTAGCAACAGGTCTGAGAGGGGAGCTGTTTTTT. Protein product: CASSLATGLRGELFF. The gene calls are TRBV7-2 and TRBJ2-2; D may be TRBD1 (5 bases). The CDR3 is made up of 15 amino acids. Germline lookup yields CDR1 SGHTA and CDR2 FQGNSA. Trimming removed 0 bases from V and 8 bases from J, with 13 bases in between.

This clone appeared once. The rearrangement links TRBV30 to TRBJ1-5; TRBD1 might be the D (5 bases). Deletions cut 1 base from V and 3 bases from J, with 10 bases between. In germline, CDR1 is GTSNPN, CDR2 SVGIG (reference sequence). The CDR3 totals 14 residues. In DNA form, the CDR3 reads TGTGCCTGGAGTGAGACAGCCCCCAATCAGCCCCAGCATTTT. This gives the protein CAWSETAPNQPQHF.

This rearrangement joins TRBV30 to TRBJ1-5, with 7 bases matching TRBD1. Per germline, CDR1 GTSNPN and CDR2 SVGIG (reference sequence). There are 16 residues in the CDR3. J lost 0 bases, V lost 1 base, and 6 bases had no gene match. The DNA of the CDR3 is TGTGCCTGGAGTGGGGGGACAGTTATTAGCAATCAGCCCCAGCATTTT. It translates to CAWSGGTVISNQPQHF.

The V and J genes are TRBV9 and TRBJ1-4; possibly TRBD1 for D (6 bases). This CDR3 has 14 residues. Per germline, CDR1 SGDLS and CDR2 YYNGEE. Trimming shortened V by 2 bases and J by 3 bases, and 8 bases separated the two germline ends. CDR3 loop: CASSVRGANEKLFF. The CDR3 DNA sequence: TGTGCCAGCAGCGTGAGGGGGGCTAATGAAAAACTGTTTTTT.

The J gene is TRBJ2-5, the V gene TRBV9; D may be TRBD1 (6 bases). The V end lost 4 bases, the J end lost 7 bases, and 11 bases lay between the germline ends. This CDR3 contains 12 residues. Germline values: CDR1 SGDLS, CDR2 YYNGEE. CDR3 nucleotide sequence: TGTGCCAGCAGCCGGACAGAAGGGACCCAGTACTTC. Protein product: CASSRTEGTQYF.

This clone appeared a single time. The rearrangement joins TRBV18 to TRBJ1-1; D is uncertain. This CDR3 contains 16 residues. The V gene's germline CDR1 is KGHSH and CDR2 LQKENI. The V end was cut by 3 bases, the J end by 0 bases, with 14 bases between. The CDR3 DNA sequence: TGTGCCAGCTCACCGCTCAGTGTTTTGATGAACACTGAAGCTTTCTTT. As protein: CASSPLSVLMNTEAFF.

The table lists this clone with a count of one. The chain carries TRBV2 and TRBJ2-5; maybe TRBD2 (5 bases). The germline V gene encodes CDR1 SNHLY and CDR2 FYNNEI. This CDR3 is built from 13 residues. The V and J ends lost 7 bases and 1 base respectively, with 10 bases between them. CDR3 bases: TGTGCCAGCAAAGAGGGATCCCAAGAGACCCAGTACTTC. Amino acids: CASKEGSQETQYF.

The V gene is TRBV7-9, the J gene TRBJ1-1; D gene unclear. Germline loops: CDR1 SEHNR, CDR2 FQNEAQ (reference sequence). The CDR3 covers 13 residues. Trimming left V 1 base short and J 8 bases short, with 11 bases between. CDR3 sequence (DNA): TGTGCCAGCAGCTTAGAGTGGGCAGCCGAAGCTTTCTTT. This codes for CASSLEWAAEAFF.

V usage is TRBV2 and J usage is TRBJ2-7, with a weak D call TRBD2 (7 bases). CDR3 length: 18 residues. V was shortened by 1 base and J by 2 bases, with 21 bases between the two germline ends. The germline V gene has CDR1 SNHLY and CDR2 FYNNEI. The CDR3 spells CASSEGSHGGGSTYEQYF. CDR3 nucleotide sequence: TGTGCCAGCAGTGAAGGGTCGCATGGCGGGGGCTCAACCTACGAGCAGTACTTC.

CDR3 region: CATSPSRTASTGELFF. The CDR3 DNA follows: TGTGCCACCTCACCAAGCAGGACAGCTTCCACCGGGGAGCTGTTTTTT. The chain joins TRBV19 to TRBJ2-2, with a possible D match to TRBD1 (6 bases). CDR1 is LNHDA and CDR2 is SQIVND in the germline V gene (reference sequence). Trimming left V 10 bases short and J 4 bases short, with 22 bases between. The CDR3 contains 16 residues. The whole variable domain, filled in from reference TRBV19 and TRBJ2-2, reads DGGITQSPKYLFRKEGQNVTLSCEQNLNHDAMYWYRQDPGQGLRLIYYSQIVNDFQKGDIAEGYSVSREKKESFPLTVTSAQKNPTAFYLCATSPSRTASTGELFFGEGSRLTVL.

The rearrangement links TRBV5-1 to TRBJ1-1; 8 bases agree with TRBD1. This CDR3 contains 12 residues. V was pared by 7 bases and J by 1 base, with 0 bases of the junction left unmatched. In germline, CDR1 is SGHRS, CDR2 YFSETQ. The CDR3 nucleotides read TGCGCCAGCGGGACAGGGAACACTGAAGCTTTCTTT. This translates into CASGTGNTEAFF.

The chain has TRBV7-2 and TRBJ2-7; D is possibly TRBD1 or TRBD2 (5 bases each). The CDR3 has 16 amino acids. V was cut by 1 base and J by 0 bases, with 13 bases left in between. Germline CDR1 reads SGHTA; CDR2 reads FQGNSA. The CDR3 bases are TGTGCCAGCAGCTTAGAACCGGGGCCTAGCTCCTACGAGCAGTACTTC. Protein product: CASSLEPGPSSYEQYF.

This chain links TRBV5-6 with TRBJ1-2; 8 nucleotides agree with TRBD1. This CDR3 comprises 15 residues. The germline V gene encodes CDR1 SGHDT and CDR2 YYEEEE. J was trimmed by 3 bases and V by 6 bases; bases with no gene match: 10. The CDR3 DNA reads as TGTGCCAGCATGGAGACAGGGGAGGTTGACTATGGCTACACCTTC. This encodes CASMETGEVDYGYTF.

V usage is TRBV5-5 and J usage is TRBJ1-5; weak D call: TRBD1 (6 bases). This CDR3 region has 17 residues. V was pared by 0 bases and J by 3 bases, with 16 bases between. Germline V gene data show CDR1 as SGHKS and CDR2 as YYEKEE (reference sequence). The CDR3 region is CASSLGLQGKNNQPQHF. The CDR3 region has the DNA TGTGCCAGCAGCTTGGGTCTCCAGGGGAAGAACAATCAGCCCCAGCATTTT.

J is TRBJ1-5 and V is TRBV23-1; TRBD1 matches at 7 bases. TRBV23-1 falls under the ORF class, with uncertain function. This CDR3 spans 17 amino acids. J was trimmed by 2 bases and V by 8 bases; bases with no gene match: 15. This CDR3 reads CASDLYLTGPRNQPQHF. CDR3 DNA sequence: TGCGCCAGCGACCTATACTTGACAGGGCCACGCAATCAGCCCCAGCATTTT.

J is TRBJ1-2 and V is TRBV7-2, with 8 bases matching TRBD1. Trimming took 5 bases from V and 6 from J; bases not matched to a gene: 8. Germline V gene sequence: CDR1 SGHTA, CDR2 FQGNSA. The CDR3 totals 14 residues. This CDR3 reads CASSPDRQGHGYTF. In DNA form, the CDR3 reads TGTGCCAGCAGCCCCGACCGACAGGGGCATGGCTACACCTTC.

J is TRBJ1-3 and V is TRBV4-3, with D unclear. Looked up from germline, CDR1 is LGHNA and CDR2 is YSLEER. The CDR3 sequence is 14 residues long. V lost 1 base and J lost 3, with 7 bases in between. CDR3 coding DNA: TGCGCCAGCAGCCAAGGGGCCAGTGGAAACACCATATATTTT. It yields the protein CASSQGASGNTIYF.

A single count supports this clone. The chain uses TRBV7-9 and TRBJ1-2, with a tentative D call TRBD1 (6 bases). Germline V CDR1 and CDR2: SEHNR, FQNEAQ (reference sequence). The length of the CDR3 is 15 residues. V was trimmed by 3 bases and J by 4 bases, leaving 15 bases between them. The CDR3 region is CASSLGHRAAYGYTF. The CDR3 nucleotides read TGTGCCAGCAGCTTGGGTCACAGGGCTGCCTATGGCTACACCTTC. The full variable domain, completed using reference TRBV7-9 and TRBJ1-2, is DTGVSQNPRHKITKRGQNVTFRCDPISEHNRLYWYRQTLGQGPEFLTYFQNEAQLEKSRLLSDRFSAERPKGSFSTLEIQRTEQGDSAMYLCASSLGHRAAYGYTFGSGTRLTVV.

The chain's CDR3 is CAWAGGWTSYEQYF. The CDR3 DNA follows: TGTGCCTGGGCAGGAGGCTGGACCTCCTACGAGCAGTACTTC. The chain has TRBV30 and TRBJ2-7, with a tentative D call TRBD2 (5 bases). From germline, CDR1 is GTSNPN and CDR2 SVGIG (reference sequence). This CDR3 region has 14 residues. Trimming removed 5 bases at V and 0 bases at J, with 14 bases between.

V and J are TRBV3-1 (or the pseudogene TRBV3-2) and TRBJ2-7; possibly TRBD1 for D (7 bases). Trimming pared 2 bases from V and 3 bases from J, leaving 20 bases between. The CDR3 length is 17 residues. Germline assignment: CDR1 LGHDT and CDR2 YNNKEL (reference sequence). Written as DNA, the CDR3 is TGTGCCAGCAGCCAAAGGGGGCGGGGTCGAACCATCTACGAGCAGTACTTC. Translating it yields CASSQRGRGRTIYEQYF.

CDR3 region: CASSLVGNEAFF. The CDR3 DNA sequence: TGCGCCAGCAGCTTGGTCGGGAATGAAGCTTTCTTT. The chain combines TRBV5-1 with TRBJ1-1; D is undetermined. Trimming left V 0 bases short and J 7 bases short, with 7 bases between. Germline V lookup: CDR1 SGHRS, CDR2 YFSETQ. CDR3 length equals 12 residues.